Listed below are T cell receptor beta chains from one sample, sequenced in a study of beta chain features in type 1 diabetes. The table came from immunoSEQ multiplex PCR; TCRdb's copy has only in-frame clones and leaves some out. This sample has around 13,000 clones; over 40% occur once, and the top ten carry 0.85% to 1%. Material: stem cell memory CD4+ T cells from blood. Source of these receptors: a man younger than 30 in good health. Both conserved end residues are part of each CDR3.

TRBV19,CASSIDRATEAFF
TRBV4-1,CASSLLGQGAYNEQFF
TRBV5-5,CASSSGQGKGMDEQYF
TRBV25-1,CASSEYINGGADTQYF
TRBV7-2,CASSSWTGVTLHF
TRBV7-2,CASSRPDRSYEQYF
TRBV7-3,CASSSHKTGDNSPLHF
TRBV5-6,CASSRQGGGNTIYF
TRBV11-3,CASSLGSQGDTQYF
TRBV7-6,CASSSEGTGEAFF
TRBV10-3,CAIRRTSGETQYF
TRBV6-6,CASSIPGQETQYF
TRBV29-1,CSVKRRQGDVSTNEKLFF
TRBV19,CASSINRVGEQYF
TRBV6-5,CASSYSVAGSTDTQYF
TRBV4-3,CASSQDAAYNEQFF
TRBV19,CASSTHRGLSYNEQFF
TRBV7-3,CASSPGGVSGELFF
TRBV5-1,CASSVTGAINEKLFF
TRBV10-3,CAISELAGQVQYF
TRBV4-2,CASSQVEFLAKNIQYF
TRBV7-8,CASSAGRTAIPYEQYF
TRBV7-2,CASSSQGVSNQPQHF
TRBV21-1,CASSKVITGSNQPQHF
TRBV5-8,CASSLAGAGTLDGYTF
TRBV18,CASSLTQGQPDTQYF
TRBV6-1,CASSGLSGAYEQYF
TRBV30,CAWSVSVPEPGHRDLSYGYTF
TRBV9,CASSAHPDGGPSTDTQYF
TRBV7-2,CASSPTGRWNQPQHF
TRBV5-1,CASSEDTDYGYTF
TRBV5-1,CASRDTYSGNTIYF
TRBV5-1,CASSFEGGTQETQYF
TRBV29-1,CSVVQGTSGPYF
TRBV7-2,CASSLGGAADTQYF
TRBV7-2,CASSPGRQVAYEQYF
TRBV27,CASSFYSNHGYTF
TRBV11-2,CASSHGGPNTDTQYF
TRBV25-1,CASNAPGSYEQYF
TRBV2,CASSESPVNTGELFF
TRBV7-6,CASSWTGHQETQYF
TRBV2,CASSEMTGGTGYTF
TRBV7-3,CASSLTLAGINEQFF